This is a list of T cell receptor beta chains from one sample in a study of blood T cell repertoires in COVID-19. Sequenced by immunoSEQ multiplex PCR; TCRdb stores in-frame clones only, minus some. The sample has some 250,000 clones; about 86% are singletons. The material sequenced was PBMCs or T cells enriched from blood (not recorded which). The receptor source for this set is a woman between 35 and 50 years old with acute COVID-19. Each CDR3 is given with its conserved first and last residue. A D gene is named only where the DNA matches it firmly. Size values are once, few and many counts, or a class for expanded clones, and some rows have none.

J gene	V gene	clone size	D gene	CDR3 DNA	CDR3 protein
TRBJ2-2	TRBV7-3	.	.	TGTGCCAGCAGCTTAGGGCCGGACACCGGGGAGCTGTTTTTT	CASSLGPDTGELFF
TRBJ1-4	TRBV19	.	TRBD1	TGTGCCAGTAGTTCGCAGGGGGCTGCTAATGAAAAACTGTTTTTT	CASSSQGAANEKLFF
TRBJ2-1	TRBV25-1	.	TRBD2	TGTGCCAGCAGTGAATCTGGGGGGAGGGCTGTGAATGAGCAGTTCTTC	CASSESGGRAVNEQFF
TRBJ1-5	TRBV13	.	TRBD1	TGTGCCAGCAGCAGACAGGGGGCTGGGAGCAATCAGCCCCAGCATTTT	CASSRQGAGSNQPQHF
TRBJ1-1	TRBV2	.	.	TGTGCCAGCAGTGAACAGGGAAAGAACACTGAAGCTTTCTTT	CASSEQGKNTEAFF
TRBJ2-4	TRBV3-1/TRBV3-2	.	.	TGTGCCAGCAGCCAAGCAGGTCCCGGGGAGTCCAAAAACATTCAGTACTTC	CASSQAGPGESKNIQYF
TRBJ2-7	TRBV4-1	.	.	TGCGCCAGCAGCCTAGGGGTCTCCTACGAGCAGTACTTC	CASSLGVSYEQYF
TRBJ2-7	TRBV27	once	TRBD1	TGTGCCAGCAGTTTGGGACAGGGAGTCCACGAGCAGTACTTC	CASSLGQGVHEQYF
TRBJ2-1	TRBV6-2/TRBV6-3	.	TRBD2	TGTGCCAGCAGCCAGACTAGCGGGAGGGGTGAGCAGTTCTTC	CASSQTSGRGEQFF
TRBJ2-7	TRBV11-3	.	TRBD2	TGTGCCAGCAGCTTAGATCTGGCTAGCGGGAGCTACGAGCAGTACTTC	CASSLDLASGSYEQYF
TRBJ2-3	TRBV11-2	.	TRBD2	TGTGCCAGCAGCCTCGCGGGAGCAGATACGCAGTATTTT	CASSLAGADTQYF
TRBJ2-5	TRBV24-1	.	TRBD1	TGTGCCACCGGTTCAGGGGGCTTGTTTGGAGAGACCCAGTACTTC	CATGSGGLFGETQYF
TRBJ2-7	TRBV5-1	.	TRBD2	TGCGCCAGCAGCACTAGCGGATTCTCCTACGAGCAGTACTTC	CASSTSGFSYEQYF
TRBJ2-7	TRBV2	few	.	TGTGCCACCGTACCAGGGTTGGGATACGAGCAGTACTTC	CATVPGLGYEQYF
TRBJ2-5	TRBV6-2/TRBV6-3	.	TRBD1	TGTGCCAGCAGTCCCGGGACAGGGAGGTTAGAGACCCAGTACTTC	CASSPGTGRLETQYF
TRBJ2-6	TRBV5-1	.	.	TGCGCCAGCAGCTTGGGGGCGTCTGGGGCCAACGTCCTGACTTTC	CASSLGASGANVLTF
TRBJ2-7	TRBV15	few	.	TGTGCCACCGGGGGGGACACTACCTACGAGCAGTACTTC	CATGGDTTYEQYF
TRBJ2-1	TRBV13	once	TRBD2	TGTGCCAGCAGCCCCCCCAGGCGGGAGGAGCAGTTCTTC	CASSPPRREEQFF
TRBJ1-4	TRBV2	.	.	TGTGCCAGCGGCGAGGCGTTTGCAACTAATGAAAAACTGTTTTTT	CASGEAFATNEKLFF
TRBJ2-7	TRBV7-9	.	.	TGTGCCAGCAGCTTAGGGGAACAGGAGACCTACGAGCAGTACTTC	CASSLGEQETYEQYF
TRBJ2-1	TRBV19	.	TRBD2	TGTGCCAGTAGCCGCTTAAGCGGGAGGGGCACTGAGCAGTTCTTC	CASSRLSGRGTEQFF
TRBJ1-2	TRBV23-1	.	.	TGCGCCAGCAGTCAATTTCCAGGGAACTATGGCTACACCTTC	CASSQFPGNYGYTF
TRBJ1-2	TRBV3-1/TRBV3-2	few	TRBD1	TGTGCCAGCAGCCAAGACCCGGGACAGGGACGGACCTTC	CASSQDPGQGRTF
TRBJ2-2	TRBV6-1	.	.	TGTGCCAGCAGTGACTGGTTGCGACCCCGGATGAGGGCCGGGGAGCTGTTTTTT	CASSDWLRPRMRAGELFF
TRBJ2-3	TRBV11-3	.	.	TGTGCCAGCAGCTTAGTTGCCGGGGGAGATACGCAGTATTTT	CASSLVAGGDTQYF
TRBJ2-7	TRBV30	.	TRBD1	TGTGCCTGGACACCGCGGGACAGGGACGCCCACGAGCAGTACTTC	CAWTPRDRDAHEQYF
TRBJ2-1	TRBV4-1	.	TRBD2	TGCGCCAGCAGCCAAGATGCGCGACTAGCGAGTCAGGTCTACAATGAGCAGTTCTTC	CASSQDARLASQVYNEQFF
TRBJ2-2	TRBV9	.	.	TGTGCCAGCAGCGTAGACAGGGCAAGAGAGGAGCTGTTTTTT	CASSVDRAREELFF
TRBJ2-1	TRBV29-1	.	TRBD2	TGCAGCGTTGAAAAGGGGCGGGAGTTCAATGAGCAGTTCTTC	CSVEKGREFNEQFF
TRBJ1-2	TRBV9	.	TRBD1	TGTGCCAGCAGCGCAGACAGGGGCGGCTATGGCTACACCTTC	CASSADRGGYGYTF
TRBJ2-5	TRBV3-1/TRBV3-2	.	TRBD2	TGTGCCAGCAGCCAAACTAGCGGACAAGAGACCCAGTACTTC	CASSQTSGQETQYF
TRBJ1-1	TRBV5-1	.	.	TGCGCCAGCAGCTTGGCCGCGGGGGCAGTGACTGAAGCTTTCTTT	CASSLAAGAVTEAFF
TRBJ1-2	TRBV3-1/TRBV3-2	.	TRBD1	TGTGCCAGCAGCCAAGAGGATGAGGGACAGGGGGCGGATGGCTACACCTTC	CASSQEDEGQGADGYTF
TRBJ2-3	TRBV20-1	once	.	TGCAGTGTGTCGACAGATACGCAGTATTTT	CSVSTDTQYF
TRBJ1-6	TRBV6-5	.	.	TGTGCCAGCCTAAGCTCCTATAATTCACCCCTCCACTTT	CASLSSYNSPLHF
TRBJ2-3	TRBV5-1	.	.	TGCGCCAGCAGCTTGGTGCTACTCACAGATACGCAGTATTTT	CASSLVLLTDTQYF
TRBJ2-5	TRBV6-5	once	TRBD2	TGTGCCAGCAAGACTAGCGGACAAGAGACCCAGTACTTC	CASKTSGQETQYF
TRBJ2-5	TRBV7-9	.	TRBD2	TGTGCCAGCAGCCCCGGGGGGGACCAAGAGACCCAGTACTTC	CASSPGGDQETQYF
TRBJ1-1	TRBV5-6	once	.	TGTGCCAGCAGCAGGTTACCGACTGGGAACACTGAAGCTTTCTTT	CASSRLPTGNTEAFF
TRBJ1-1	TRBV30	once	.	TGTGCCTGGATGGGCTATGCTGAAGCTTTCTTT	CAWMGYAEAFF
TRBJ1-4	TRBV6-6	.	TRBD1	TGTGCCAGCAGCTCGGACAGGGACGCTCATGAAAAACTGTTTTTT	CASSSDRDAHEKLFF
TRBJ2-1	TRBV3-1/TRBV3-2	once	.	TGTGCCAGCAGGTACAAGTACAATGAGCAGTTCTTC	CASRYKYNEQFF
TRBJ1-5	TRBV6-1	.	.	TGTGCCAGCAGTGAAGGCCCAGGGATCTGGCCTCAGCCCCAGCATTTT	CASSEGPGIWPQPQHF
TRBJ1-6	TRBV11-2	.	TRBD1	TGTGCCAGCAGCCTTGGACAGGGGTATAATTCACCCCTCCACTTT	CASSLGQGYNSPLHF
TRBJ2-2	TRBV7-9	once	.	TGTGCCAGCAGCTTACATCGGACACCAAACACCGGGGAGCTGTTTTTT	CASSLHRTPNTGELFF
TRBJ2-1	TRBV24-1	.	TRBD2	TGTGCCACCAGTGATCCTCGTGTAGCGGGAGGGAATGAGCAGTTCTTC	CATSDPRVAGGNEQFF
TRBJ2-2	TRBV4-1	.	TRBD2	TGCGCCAGCAGCCAAGATCGCCTTCGGGGAGCGGGGAGCACCGGGGAGCTGTTTTTT	CASSQDRLRGAGSTGELFF
TRBJ2-7	TRBV2	.	.	TGTGCCAGCAGTGAGAGAGCGCGTGGGTCTGAGCAGTACTTC	CASSERARGSEQYF
TRBJ2-3	TRBV15	.	.	TGTGCCACCGAGGCGGGTAGCACAGATACGCAGTATTTT	CATEAGSTDTQYF
TRBJ2-3	TRBV27	.	TRBD2	TGTGCCAGCAGTTCCCTAGCGGGAGGTTTCGCAGATACGCAGTATTTT	CASSSLAGGFADTQYF
TRBJ2-1	TRBV7-3	once	TRBD2	TGTGCCAGCAGCCAACTAGCGGGGAATGAGCAGTTCTTC	CASSQLAGNEQFF
TRBJ2-7	TRBV10-3	.	TRBD2	TGTGCCATCAGTGGCGCGGGACTAAAATACGAGCAGTACTTC	CAISGAGLKYEQYF
TRBJ1-3	TRBV11-2	once	.	TGTGCCAGCAACCCGAGGGGGGGAAACTCTGGAAACACCATATATTTT	CASNPRGGNSGNTIYF
TRBJ2-1	TRBV5-4	.	TRBD1	TGTGCCAGCAGCTTGCCAGGGGGATACAATGAGCAGTTCTTC	CASSLPGGYNEQFF
TRBJ2-2	TRBV30	.	.	TGTGCCTGCGGACCCCAGGGAAGAAACGGGGAGCTGTTTTTT	CACGPQGRNGELFF
TRBJ2-1	TRBV21-1	.	.	TGTGCCAGCAGAGAGACTAGCTTGGGGGAGTTCTTC	CASRETSLGEFF
TRBJ2-1	TRBV9	.	TRBD2	TGTGCCAGCAGCGGGACCGGGACTAGCTTATACAATGAGCAGTTCTTC	CASSGTGTSLYNEQFF